This is a list of T cell receptor beta chains from one sample in a study of T cells in Graves' hyperthyroidism and ophthalmopathy. A single record per CDR3 protein comes from TCRdb applying MiXCR to the multiplex PCR reads. Among roughly 300,000 distinct CDR3 sequences listed, under 30% were seen once. Sequencing was carried out using blood. The receptors were sampled from a man in his forties with Graves' hyperthyroidism that later progressed to Graves' ophthalmopathy. Each CDR3 is given without its conserved first and last residue. A D gene is named only where the DNA matches it firmly.

d_call	j_call	v_call	cdr3_aa
TRBD2	TRBJ2-7	TRBV29-1	SVVRTSAYEQY
TRBD1	TRBJ1-2	TRBV6-5	ASSYRRDRGNGYT
TRBD1	TRBJ1-1	TRBV12-3/TRBV12-4	ASSYHRGGGTEAF
TRBD1	TRBJ2-7	TRBV6-1	ASSSLTGVSYEQY
NA	TRBJ2-4	TRBV20-1	SASGEAKNIQY
NA	TRBJ2-2	TRBV2	ASTASGVTGELF
TRBD1	TRBJ2-7	TRBV7-2	ASSPITGDYEQY
NA	TRBJ1-1	TRBV7-8	ASSLAAGGEAF
TRBD1	TRBJ2-7	TRBV19	ASSTPGQNYEQY
NA	TRBJ2-2	TRBV12-3/TRBV12-4	ASSKLANTGELF
NA	TRBJ1-3	TRBV18	ASSPPWGASSGNTIY
NA	TRBJ2-5	TRBV6-5	ASSYSKLGVYQETQY